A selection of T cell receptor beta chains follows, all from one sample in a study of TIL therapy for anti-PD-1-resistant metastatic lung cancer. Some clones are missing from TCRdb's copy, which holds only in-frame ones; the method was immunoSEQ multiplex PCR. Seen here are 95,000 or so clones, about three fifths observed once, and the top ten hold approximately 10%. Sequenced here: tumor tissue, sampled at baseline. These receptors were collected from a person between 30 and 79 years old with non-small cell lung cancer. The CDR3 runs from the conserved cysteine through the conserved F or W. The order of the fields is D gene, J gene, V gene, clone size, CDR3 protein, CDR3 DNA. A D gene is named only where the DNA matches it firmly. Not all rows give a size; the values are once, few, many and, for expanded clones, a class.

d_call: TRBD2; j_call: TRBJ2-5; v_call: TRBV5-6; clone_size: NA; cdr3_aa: CASSYTPWTSGGVVTQYF; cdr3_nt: TGTGCCAGCAGCTACACTCCATGGACTAGCGGGGGGGTTGTGACCCAGTACTTC
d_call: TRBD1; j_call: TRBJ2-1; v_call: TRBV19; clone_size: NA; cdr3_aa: CASSTGTGRNEQFF; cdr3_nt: TGTGCCAGTAGTACCGGGACAGGGCGCAATGAGCAGTTCTTC
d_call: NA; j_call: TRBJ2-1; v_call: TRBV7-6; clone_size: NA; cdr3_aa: CASSLQHEQFF; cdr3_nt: TGTGCCAGCAGCTTACAACATGAGCAGTTCTTC
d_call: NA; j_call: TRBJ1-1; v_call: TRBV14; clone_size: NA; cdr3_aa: CASSQNRVTEAFF; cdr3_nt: TGTGCCAGCAGCCAAAACAGGGTTACTGAAGCTTTCTTT
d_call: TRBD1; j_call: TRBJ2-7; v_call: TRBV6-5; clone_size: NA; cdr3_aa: CATRDSAYEQYF; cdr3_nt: TGTGCCACCCGGGACAGTGCCTACGAGCAGTACTTC
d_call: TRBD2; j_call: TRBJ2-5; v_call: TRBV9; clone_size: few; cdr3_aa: CASSVGASGGTPETQYF; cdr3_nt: TGTGCCAGCAGCGTAGGGGCTAGCGGGGGGACCCCAGAGACCCAGTACTTC
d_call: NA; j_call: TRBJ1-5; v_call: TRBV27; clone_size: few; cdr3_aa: CASSRDSGNQPQHF; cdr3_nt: TGTGCCAGCTCCCGGGACTCCGGCAATCAGCCCCAGCATTTT
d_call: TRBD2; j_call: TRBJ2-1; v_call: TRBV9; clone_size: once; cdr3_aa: CASSVGASGRAGGEQFF; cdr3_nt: TGTGCCAGCAGCGTAGGGGCTAGCGGGAGGGCCGGGGGTGAGCAGTTCTTC
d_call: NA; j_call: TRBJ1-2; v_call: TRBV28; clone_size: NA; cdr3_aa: CASRPRRQAFNYGYTF; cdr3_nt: TGTGCCAGCAGACCTAGAAGACAGGCCTTTAACTATGGCTACACCTTC
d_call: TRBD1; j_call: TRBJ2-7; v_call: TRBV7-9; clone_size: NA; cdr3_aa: CASSLARTGSYEQYF; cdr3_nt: TGTGCCAGCAGCTTAGCGAGGACAGGGAGCTACGAGCAGTACTTC
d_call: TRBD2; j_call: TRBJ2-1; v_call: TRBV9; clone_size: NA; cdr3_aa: CASSVAGFPGLAGDYNEQFF; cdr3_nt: TGTGCCAGCAGCGTAGCGGGCTTCCCGGGACTAGCGGGAGATTACAATGAGCAGTTCTTC
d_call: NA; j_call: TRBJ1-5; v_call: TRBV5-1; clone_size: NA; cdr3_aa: CASSLSGSFNQPQHF; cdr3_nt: TGCGCCAGCAGCTTGTCGGGGAGTTTCAATCAGCCCCAGCATTTT